The 26 T cell receptor beta chains listed next were all sequenced from one sample in a study of T cell responses to AZD1222 COVID-19 vaccine. The table came from immunoSEQ multiplex PCR; TCRdb's copy has only in-frame clones and leaves some out. The sample has approximately 100,000 clones, 88% seen once. The sample here was peripheral blood, taken on day 0 of MenACWY control vaccination. The receptors derive from an adult in good health.

The J gene is TRBJ2-2, the V gene TRBV7-2, with D uncertain. The V and J ends lost 4 bases and 5 bases respectively, with 8 bases between them. The CDR3 length is 13 residues. Germline CDR1 reads SGHTA; CDR2 reads FQGNSA. CDR3 in DNA: TGTGCCAGCAGCTCTAGGGTGACCGGGGAGCTGTTTTTT. It is translated as CASSSRVTGELFF.

This chain connects TRBV18 to TRBJ1-2, with a tentative D call TRBD1 (5 bases). V was pared by 2 bases and J by 2 bases, with 9 bases between. Germline V gene data show CDR1 as KGHSH and CDR2 as LQKENI. The CDR3 covers 14 residues. CDR3 in DNA: TGTGCCAGCTCACCAGGACCAGGGAACTATGGCTACACCTTC. Protein sequence: CASSPGPGNYGYTF.

The V gene is TRBV12-3 or TRBV12-4, the J gene TRBJ2-5; the D is unclear. The CDR3 length is 13 residues. The V and J ends lost 3 bases and 1 base respectively, with 6 bases between them. For the CDR3, the DNA is TGTGCCAGCAGTTTCAGGAGCCAAGAGACCCAGTACTTC. Translating it yields CASSFRSQETQYF.

The chain links TRBV28 to TRBJ1-5, with TRBD1 matching 7 bases. The CDR3 has 13 amino acids. V shed 10 bases and J 2 bases; nucleotides not matched to a gene: 5. The V gene's germline CDR1 is MDHEN and CDR2 SYDVKM. This chain's CDR3 is CATSTGGNQPQHF. The CDR3 nucleotides are TGTGCCACCAGCACAGGGGGCAATCAGCCCCAGCATTTT.

The J gene is TRBJ2-1, the V gene TRBV3-1 (or the pseudogene TRBV3-2); D call uncertain. Trimming cost V 4 bases and J 2 bases, with 27 bases left between them. Looked up from germline, CDR1 is LGHDT and CDR2 is YNNKEL (reference sequence). The CDR3 has 20 residues. CDR3 coding DNA: TGTGCCAGCAGCCGTCCCCCACTTATGGGCTGCTACACGACCTACAATGAGCAGTTCTTC. It translates to CASSRPPLMGCYTTYNEQFF.

This clone came up once. V usage is TRBV7-2 and J usage is TRBJ2-7, with D perhaps TRBD2 (5 bases). CDR1 SGHTA and CDR2 FQGNSA come from the germline V gene. This CDR3 has 14 residues. Between the trimmed V and J ends, which lost 5 bases and 0 bases, there was a span of 11 bases. CDR3 bases: TGTGCCAGCAGCCGCGGAGGACCCTCCTACGAGCAGTACTTC. It is translated as CASSRGGPSYEQYF.

This chain joins TRBV29-1 and TRBJ2-7; D is perhaps TRBD1 (6 bases). The CDR3 totals 14 residues. The V end lost 5 bases, the J end lost 1 base, and 15 bases lay between the germline ends. Germline CDR1 and CDR2: SQVTM and ANQGSEA. CDR3 sequence (DNA): TGCAGCGTTCCAGCCGGGACACGTTCCTACGAGCAGTACTTC. Protein: CSVPAGTRSYEQYF.

The gene calls are TRBV5-4 and TRBJ2-1; 7 nucleotides line up with TRBD2. V shed 6 bases, J shed 2 bases, and the junction held 8 bases outside the gene matches. CDR1 is SGHNT, CDR2 YYREEE, per germline (reference sequence). This CDR3 region has 15 residues. DNA for the CDR3: TGTGCCAGCAATAAGCGGGACGCACCCTACAATGAGCAGTTCTTC. Its translation: CASNKRDAPYNEQFF.

The chain has TRBV7-9 and TRBJ1-6; TRBD1 might be the D (6 bases). This CDR3 contains 14 residues. The V end was cut by 3 bases, the J end by 10 bases, with 13 bases between. Per germline, CDR1 SEHNR and CDR2 FQNEAQ (reference sequence). CDR3: CASSFPRGRSPLHF. Written as DNA, the CDR3 is TGTGCCAGCAGCTTTCCCAGGGGTAGGTCACCCCTCCACTTT.

The J gene is TRBJ1-4, the V gene TRBV7-2; D is perhaps TRBD1 (5 bases). From germline, CDR1 is SGHTA and CDR2 FQGNSA. Trimming cost V 6 bases and J 3 bases, with 11 bases left between them. The CDR3 sequence is 14 residues long. The CDR3 nucleotides read TGTGCCAGCAGTTTATGGGGGTCTAATGAAAAACTGTTTTTT. Amino acids: CASSLWGSNEKLFF.

Here the CDR3 DNA reads TGTGCCAGCAGGCAAACAGGGGGCTTACATTCACCCCTCCACTTT. Translated: CASRQTGGLHSPLHF. This chain links TRBV6-5 with TRBJ1-6, with 9 bases that match TRBD1. The CDR3 sequence is 15 residues long. Per the germline V gene, CDR1 is MNHEY and CDR2 is SVGAGI. Trimming removed 6 bases from V and 8 bases from J; junction bases left unmatched: 8.

The chain is built from TRBV6-5 and TRBJ1-2, with D hard to call. This CDR3 is built from 11 residues. Trimming cost V 5 bases and J 10 bases, with 11 bases left between them. The germline CDR1 and CDR2 sequences are MNHEY and SVGAGI. CDR3 sequence (DNA): TGTGCCAGCAGTAATGGGAACGTCTACACCTTC. As protein: CASSNGNVYTF.

The chain is built from TRBV28 and TRBJ2-1; D may be TRBD1 or TRBD2 (6 bases each). Germline CDR1 MDHEN, CDR2 SYDVKM. The V end was cut by 7 bases, the J end by 3 bases, with 13 bases between. This CDR3 has 14 residues. The CDR3 loop reads CASTRGPVYNEQFF. CDR3 sequence (DNA): TGTGCCAGCACTCGGGGGCCCGTCTACAATGAGCAGTTCTTC.

V and J are TRBV30 and TRBJ1-2; no clear D. Germline values: CDR1 GTSNPN, CDR2 SVGIG (reference sequence). V lost 1 base, J lost 7 bases, and 4 bases lay in between. CDR3 length: 10 residues. For the CDR3, the DNA is TGTGCCTGGAGTGGATCTGGCTACACCTTC. Amino acids: CAWSGSGYTF.

The rearrangement uses TRBV5-1 and TRBJ1-3; D uncertain. The CDR3 has 14 amino acids. Deletions cut 4 bases from V and 4 bases from J, with 12 bases between. The germline V gene has CDR1 SGHRS and CDR2 YFSETQ. For the CDR3, the DNA is TGCGCCAGCAGCAGTCTCGATCAAGGAAACACCATATATTTT. Protein product: CASSSLDQGNTIYF.

In its sample, this clone was seen once. The gene calls are TRBV13 and TRBJ1-1, with D tentatively TRBD1 (6 bases). This CDR3 has 15 residues. V was shortened by 5 bases and J by 7 bases, with 20 bases between the two germline ends. Germline CDR1 reads PRHDT; CDR2 reads FYEKMQ (reference sequence). The CDR3 region has the DNA TGTGCCAGCAGCCCCCGGAGGGACAACGTTTATGAAGCTTTCTTT. It yields the protein CASSPRRDNVYEAFF.

V and J are TRBV2 and TRBJ1-2; D gene unclear. This CDR3 is built from 13 residues. From germline, CDR1 is SNHLY and CDR2 FYNNEI. V was pared by 7 bases and J by 3 bases, with 12 bases between. CDR3 coding DNA: TGTGCCAGCATTTCCGACCGAGACTATGGCTACACCTTC. Its protein is CASISDRDYGYTF. Using reference TRBV2 and TRBJ1-2 for the parts outside the CDR3, the full variable domain is EPEVTQTPSHQVTQMGQEVILRCVPISNHLYFYWYRQILGQKVEFLVSFYNNEISEKSEIFDDQFSVERPDGSNFTLKIRSTKLEDSAMYFCASISDRDYGYTFGSGTRLTVV.

The table lists this clone with a count of one. For the CDR3, the DNA is TGTGCCAGCAATCAAGGGGTGGTGGACACTGAAGCTTTCTTT. Its protein is CASNQGVVDTEAFF. The V and J genes are TRBV7-2 and TRBJ1-1; possibly TRBD1 for D (5 bases). The CDR3 loop spans 14 amino acids. Germline V gene data show CDR1 as SGHTA and CDR2 as FQGNSA. The V end lost 7 bases, the J end lost 3 bases, and 15 bases lay between the germline ends.

The table lists this clone with a count of one. The gene calls are TRBV9 and TRBJ1-2; 9 nucleotides agree with TRBD1. Germline assignment: CDR1 SGDLS and CDR2 YYNGEE. The CDR3 has 17 residues. With V trimmed by 4 bases and J by 0 bases, 10 bases remained unmatched. CDR3 in amino acids: CASSPRGTGFSNYGYTF. For the CDR3, the DNA is TGTGCCAGCAGCCCCAGAGGGACAGGGTTCTCTAACTATGGCTACACCTTC.

This clone appeared a single time. The chain couples TRBV5-1 to TRBJ2-1, with 8 bases lining up with TRBD2. Per the germline V gene, CDR1 is SGHRS and CDR2 is YFSETQ. CDR3 size: 13 residues. V was clipped by 4 bases and J by 13 bases; unmatched bases: 10. In DNA, the CDR3 is TGCGCCAGCAGCGGGGTTAGCGGGGCCAAACAGTTCTTC. It specifies CASSGVSGAKQFF.

The chain combines TRBV18 with TRBJ2-7, with 7 bases identical to TRBD2. This CDR3 is built from 14 residues. The V and J ends lost 6 bases and 0 bases, in that order; junction bases with no gene match: 5. Germline lookup yields CDR1 KGHSH and CDR2 LQKENI. CDR3: CASSDGGSSYEQYF. The CDR3 DNA is TGTGCCAGCTCGGACGGCGGGAGCTCCTACGAGCAGTACTTC.

The V gene is TRBV19, the J gene TRBJ1-1, with D perhaps TRBD1 (6 bases). The CDR3 extends over 13 amino acids. The ends were cut back, 6 bases at V and 2 bases at J, with 10 bases in the middle. Germline CDR1 and CDR2: LNHDA and SQIVND (reference sequence). The CDR3 DNA reads TGTGCCAGTAGCCAACAGGGAAACACTGAAGCTTTCTTT. Translating it yields CASSQQGNTEAFF.

The V call is TRBV13, the J call TRBJ2-2; 7 positions agree with TRBD2. The CDR3 covers 15 residues. Germline V lookup: CDR1 PRHDT, CDR2 FYEKMQ (reference sequence). After removal of 3 bases from V and 7 bases from J, the junction contained 8 bases not matched to a gene. CDR3: CASSFQRGRGGELFF. For the CDR3, the DNA is TGTGCCAGCAGCTTCCAGCGGGGACGCGGCGGGGAGCTGTTTTTT.

The chain couples TRBV6-5 to TRBJ2-7, with TRBD1 as a possible D gene (6 bases). Germline V gene lookup returns CDR1 MNHEY and CDR2 SVGAGI. The CDR3 contains 12 residues. With 7 bases removed from V and 7 bases from J, the gap between germline ends came to 14 bases. CDR3 protein: CASKTGTWEQYF. The CDR3, as DNA: TGTGCCAGCAAAACCGGGACATGGGAGCAGTACTTC.

Only a few counts were recorded for this clone. V gene TRBV4-3 combines with J gene TRBJ1-2, with D possibly being TRBD1 (5 bases). CDR1 LGHNA and CDR2 YSLEER come from the germline V gene. The CDR3 runs to 14 residues. V lost 4 bases to trimming and J lost 4 bases, with 13 bases between them. The CDR3 protein is CASSPNSGGYGYTF. The CDR3 bases are TGCGCCAGCAGCCCCAACTCGGGGGGCTATGGCTACACCTTC.

This chain uses TRBV19 with TRBJ2-2; 7 nucleotides match TRBD2. Per germline, CDR1 LNHDA and CDR2 SQIVND (reference sequence). The trim removed 4 bases at V and 4 bases at J, leaving 6 bases unmatched. The CDR3 runs 15 residues. Written as DNA, the CDR3 is TGTGCCAGTAGTAGGCGGGAGCGGATCACCGGGGAGCTGTTTTTT. This sequence encodes CASSRRERITGELFF.